This T cell receptor (beta chain) originates from a study of T-cell memory formation after mild COVID-19. As for the study in general: The TCR clusters were mostly specific to one donor. Overall study findings and caveats: Clones contracting day 15 to 85 were balanced CD4/CD8; later expanders leaned CD4+. Confirmation of SARS-CoV-2 specificity was lacking for second-wave clones peaking day 37.

As regards this clonotype: No antigen is known for it.

Germline V gene sequence: CDR1 DFQATT, CDR2 SNEGSKA (reference sequence). This CDR3 region has 14 residues. V lost 1 base and J lost 0, with 9 bases in between. TCRdb redid the calling of the 5' RACE reads with MiXCR, one entry per CDR3 protein. The sample lists about half a million distinct CDR3 sequences; roughly 18% were seen once. V and J are TRBV20-1 and TRBJ1-1; D may be TRBD1 (5 bases). The sequenced material came from PBMCs or a T cell subset sorted from them (not recorded which). This TCR was sampled from an adult woman who had mild COVID-19 (a few samples of this study predate the infection). Cell type and time point are not known. The DNA of the CDR3 is TGCAGTGCTAGAGCAGGGTTTATGAACACTGAAGCTTTCTTT. As protein: CSARAGFMNTEAFF.